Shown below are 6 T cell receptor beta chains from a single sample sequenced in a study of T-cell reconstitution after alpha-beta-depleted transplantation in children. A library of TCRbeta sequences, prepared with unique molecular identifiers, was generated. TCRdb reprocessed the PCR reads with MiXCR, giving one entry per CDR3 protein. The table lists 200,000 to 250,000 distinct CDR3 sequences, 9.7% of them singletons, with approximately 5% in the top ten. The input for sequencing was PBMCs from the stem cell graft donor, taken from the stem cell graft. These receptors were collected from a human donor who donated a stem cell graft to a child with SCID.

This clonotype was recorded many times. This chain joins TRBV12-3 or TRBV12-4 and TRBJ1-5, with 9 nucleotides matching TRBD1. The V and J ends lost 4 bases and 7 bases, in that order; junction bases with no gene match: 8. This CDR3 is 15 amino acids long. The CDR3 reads CASSYEQGAIQPQHF. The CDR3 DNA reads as TGTGCCAGCAGTTATGAACAGGGGGCAATCCAGCCCCAGCATTTT.

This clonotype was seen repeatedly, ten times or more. CDR3 DNA: TGTGCCAGCAGCATGGGACCTGATCAGCCCCAGCATTTT. Protein: CASSMGPDQPQHF. The chain employs TRBV5-6 and TRBJ1-5; tentative D call: TRBD1 (5 bases). CDR1 and CDR2 from the germline V gene are SGHDT and YYEEEE. Between the trimmed V and J ends, which lost 4 bases and 5 bases, there was a span of 10 bases. The CDR3 consists of 13 residues.

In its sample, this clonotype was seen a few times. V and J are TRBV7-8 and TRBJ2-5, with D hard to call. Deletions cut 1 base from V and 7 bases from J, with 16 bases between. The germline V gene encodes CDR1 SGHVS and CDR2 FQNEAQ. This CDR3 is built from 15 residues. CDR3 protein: CASSLEAGQIGTQYF. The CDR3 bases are TGTGCCAGCAGCTTAGAGGCAGGCCAGATTGGGACCCAGTACTTC.

CDR3 amino acids: CASSRAGGRYEQYF. The CDR3 coding sequence is TGTGCCAGCAGCCGGGCAGGGGGGAGGTACGAGCAGTACTTC. The rearrangement uses TRBV28 and TRBJ2-7; the D gene is possibly TRBD1 (7 bases). With 6 bases removed from V and 4 bases from J, the gap between germline ends came to 16 bases. Germline V gives CDR1 MDHEN, CDR2 SYDVKM. This CDR3 comprises 14 residues.

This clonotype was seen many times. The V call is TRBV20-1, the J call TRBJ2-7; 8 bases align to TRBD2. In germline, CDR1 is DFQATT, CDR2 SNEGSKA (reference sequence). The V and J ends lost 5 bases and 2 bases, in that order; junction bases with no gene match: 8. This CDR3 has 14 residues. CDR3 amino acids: CSALRGVSPYEQYF. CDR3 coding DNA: TGCAGTGCTCTGCGGGGGGTTAGTCCCTACGAGCAGTACTTC.

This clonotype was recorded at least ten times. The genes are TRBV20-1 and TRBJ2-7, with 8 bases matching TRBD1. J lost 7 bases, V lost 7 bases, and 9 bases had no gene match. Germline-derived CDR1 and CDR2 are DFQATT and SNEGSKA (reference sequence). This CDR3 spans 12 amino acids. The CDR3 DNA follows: TGCAGTGGGAGAGGACAGGGTTGGGAGCAGTACTTC. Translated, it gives CSGRGQGWEQYF.